This TCR beta chain was captured by sequencing in a study of cytomegalovirus exposure and HLA in healthy donors. Broader study findings: TCR beta chains numbering more than 150 were designated cytomegalovirus-associated.

A note on this clone: Antigen unknown.

Use of 60 Vbeta and 13 Jbeta primers characterized the PCR. Produced via immunoSEQ multiplex PCR; TCRdb's table is partial and in-frame only. Of about 130,000 clones detected, 74% appear once; the ten largest clones hold 7.3%. The sequencing sample was made of PBMCs. The source is a male donor in good health and CMV-seronegative.

For the CDR3, the DNA is TGTGCCAGCAGTGAATGGGAGGGGACCTCAAACATTCAGTACTTC. Protein product: CASSEWEGTSNIQYF. The chain combines TRBV25-1 with TRBJ2-4; 7 nucleotides agree with TRBD2. This CDR3 contains 15 residues. The V gene's germline CDR1 is MGHDK and CDR2 SYGVNS. V dropped 1 base and J dropped 6; count of bases not matched to a gene: 6. Filled out from reference TRBV25-1 and TRBJ2-4, the complete variable domain reads EADIYQTPRYLVIGTGKKITLECSQTMGHDKMYWYQQDPGMELHLIHYSYGVNSTEKGDLSSESTVSRIRTEHFPLTLESARPSHTSQYLCASSEWEGTSNIQYFGAGTRLSVL.